This is a list of T cell receptor beta chains from one sample in a study of early T cells in non-severe SARS-CoV-2 infection. TCRdb processed the 5' RACE reads anew with MiXCR; each CDR3 protein has one entry. This sample has roughly 83,000 distinct CDR3 sequences; approximately 12% occur once, and the top ten carry roughly 4.5%. The input for sequencing was whole blood, taken at baseline. The receptors here all came from an adult who was a healthcare worker with PCR-confirmed SARS-CoV-2 infection or an uninfected control (not recorded which). CDR3s include the opening cysteine and the closing phenylalanine or tryptophan. Each record gives: V gene, J gene, D gene, clone size, CDR3 protein, CDR3 DNA. D genes are given only for firm matches. Some rows mark clone size as missing; the rest say once, few, many or name a class of expanded clone.

V gene: TRBV11-2; J gene: TRBJ2-7; D gene: .; clone size: few; CDR3 protein: CASSTPRQGHEQYF; CDR3 DNA: TGTGCCAGCAGCACCCCTCGGCAGGGCCACGAGCAGTACTTC
V gene: TRBV6-5; J gene: TRBJ2-3; D gene: .; clone size: .; CDR3 protein: CASSSPPRGADTQYF; CDR3 DNA: TGTGCCAGCAGTTCCCCCCCCCGGGGAGCCGATACGCAGTATTTT
V gene: TRBV11-1; J gene: TRBJ2-5; D gene: .; clone size: .; CDR3 protein: CASSLNLGETQYF; CDR3 DNA: TGTGCCAGCAGCCTTAATCTGGGAGAGACCCAGTACTTC
V gene: TRBV7-9; J gene: TRBJ2-7; D gene: .; clone size: .; CDR3 protein: CASSEGTEQYF; CDR3 DNA: TGTGCCAGCAGCGAAGGGACAGAGCAGTACTTC
V gene: TRBV29-1; J gene: TRBJ2-7; D gene: .; clone size: .; CDR3 protein: CSVEDRTAGTYEQYF; CDR3 DNA: TGCAGCGTTGAAGATAGGACCGCGGGAACCTACGAGCAGTACTTC
V gene: TRBV11-2; J gene: TRBJ2-2; D gene: TRBD1; clone size: few; CDR3 protein: CASSSATRTGRTGELFF; CDR3 DNA: TGTGCCAGCAGCTCCGCAACCCGGACAGGGAGAACCGGGGAGCTGTTTTTT
V gene: TRBV20-1; J gene: TRBJ2-7; D gene: .; clone size: .; CDR3 protein: CSATSPTGIVYEQYF; CDR3 DNA: TGCAGTGCCACTTCTCCTACAGGAATCGTGTACGAGCAGTACTTC
V gene: TRBV7-2; J gene: TRBJ2-7; D gene: TRBD2; clone size: many; CDR3 protein: CASSLIAGYEQYF; CDR3 DNA: TGTGCCAGCAGCTTAATAGCGGGGTACGAGCAGTACTTC
V gene: TRBV29-1; J gene: TRBJ2-5; D gene: .; clone size: many; CDR3 protein: CSVRRQETQYF; CDR3 DNA: TGCAGCGTTAGGCGCCAAGAGACCCAGTACTTC
V gene: TRBV7-9; J gene: TRBJ1-6; D gene: .; clone size: few; CDR3 protein: CASSELTNSPLHF; CDR3 DNA: TGTGCCAGCAGCGAACTGACGAATTCACCCCTCCACTTT
V gene: TRBV7-2; J gene: TRBJ2-7; D gene: .; clone size: .; CDR3 protein: CASSLGRGRNEQYF; CDR3 DNA: TGTGCCAGCAGCTTAGGTCGGGGCCGGAACGAGCAGTACTTC
V gene: TRBV10-1; J gene: TRBJ2-2; D gene: .; clone size: few; CDR3 protein: CASSDRGRGTGELFF; CDR3 DNA: TGCGCCAGCAGTGACAGGGGACGGGGCACCGGGGAGCTGTTTTTT
V gene: TRBV30; J gene: TRBJ1-1; D gene: .; clone size: few; CDR3 protein: CAWSRERPEAFF; CDR3 DNA: TGTGCCTGGAGTAGGGAACGACCTGAAGCTTTCTTT
V gene: TRBV19; J gene: TRBJ1-4; D gene: .; clone size: .; CDR3 protein: CASSIGDSTNEKLFF; CDR3 DNA: TGTGCCAGTAGTATTGGAGATTCAACTAATGAAAAACTGTTTTTT
V gene: TRBV12-3/TRBV12-4; J gene: TRBJ1-2; D gene: TRBD1; clone size: few; CDR3 protein: CASRHSPGQDYGYTF; CDR3 DNA: TGTGCCAGCAGGCACAGCCCGGGACAGGACTATGGCTACACCTTC
V gene: TRBV20-1; J gene: TRBJ2-3; D gene: .; clone size: .; CDR3 protein: CSARDPGRHTDTQYF; CDR3 DNA: TGCAGTGCTAGAGATCCCGGACGCCACACAGATACGCAGTATTTT
V gene: TRBV12-3/TRBV12-4; J gene: TRBJ1-5; D gene: .; clone size: .; CDR3 protein: CASSSALTAPNQPQHF; CDR3 DNA: TGTGCCAGCAGTTCGGCCCTGACAGCACCCAATCAGCCCCAGCATTTT
V gene: TRBV3-1; J gene: TRBJ2-7; D gene: .; clone size: .; CDR3 protein: CASSRVHDPSYEQYF; CDR3 DNA: TGTGCCAGCAGCCGCGTCCACGACCCCTCATACGAGCAGTACTTC
V gene: TRBV7-2; J gene: TRBJ1-2; D gene: .; clone size: once; CDR3 protein: CASSLAFRGYTF; CDR3 DNA: TGTGCCAGCAGCTTAGCGTTTCGAGGCTACACCTTC
V gene: TRBV28; J gene: TRBJ2-1; D gene: .; clone size: .; CDR3 protein: CASTQGPGDEQFF; CDR3 DNA: TGTGCCAGCACCCAGGGGCCCGGGGATGAGCAGTTCTTC
V gene: TRBV20-1; J gene: TRBJ2-3; D gene: TRBD2; clone size: .; CDR3 protein: CSALTSGTSTDTQYF; CDR3 DNA: TGCAGTGCCCTAACTAGCGGGACTAGCACAGATACGCAGTATTTT
V gene: TRBV6-5; J gene: TRBJ2-7; D gene: TRBD1; clone size: once; CDR3 protein: CAAHPAGTGVSEQYF; CDR3 DNA: TGTGCCGCACACCCCGCCGGGACAGGGGTTTCCGAGCAGTACTTC
V gene: TRBV5-4; J gene: TRBJ2-5; D gene: .; clone size: .; CDR3 protein: CASSVSGSKETQYF; CDR3 DNA: TGTGCCAGCAGTGTCTCTGGGAGTAAAGAGACCCAGTACTTC
V gene: TRBV20-1; J gene: TRBJ1-6; D gene: TRBD1; clone size: .; CDR3 protein: CSAGQGANGDSPLHF; CDR3 DNA: TGCAGTGCTGGACAGGGGGCGAACGGGGATTCACCCCTCCACTTT